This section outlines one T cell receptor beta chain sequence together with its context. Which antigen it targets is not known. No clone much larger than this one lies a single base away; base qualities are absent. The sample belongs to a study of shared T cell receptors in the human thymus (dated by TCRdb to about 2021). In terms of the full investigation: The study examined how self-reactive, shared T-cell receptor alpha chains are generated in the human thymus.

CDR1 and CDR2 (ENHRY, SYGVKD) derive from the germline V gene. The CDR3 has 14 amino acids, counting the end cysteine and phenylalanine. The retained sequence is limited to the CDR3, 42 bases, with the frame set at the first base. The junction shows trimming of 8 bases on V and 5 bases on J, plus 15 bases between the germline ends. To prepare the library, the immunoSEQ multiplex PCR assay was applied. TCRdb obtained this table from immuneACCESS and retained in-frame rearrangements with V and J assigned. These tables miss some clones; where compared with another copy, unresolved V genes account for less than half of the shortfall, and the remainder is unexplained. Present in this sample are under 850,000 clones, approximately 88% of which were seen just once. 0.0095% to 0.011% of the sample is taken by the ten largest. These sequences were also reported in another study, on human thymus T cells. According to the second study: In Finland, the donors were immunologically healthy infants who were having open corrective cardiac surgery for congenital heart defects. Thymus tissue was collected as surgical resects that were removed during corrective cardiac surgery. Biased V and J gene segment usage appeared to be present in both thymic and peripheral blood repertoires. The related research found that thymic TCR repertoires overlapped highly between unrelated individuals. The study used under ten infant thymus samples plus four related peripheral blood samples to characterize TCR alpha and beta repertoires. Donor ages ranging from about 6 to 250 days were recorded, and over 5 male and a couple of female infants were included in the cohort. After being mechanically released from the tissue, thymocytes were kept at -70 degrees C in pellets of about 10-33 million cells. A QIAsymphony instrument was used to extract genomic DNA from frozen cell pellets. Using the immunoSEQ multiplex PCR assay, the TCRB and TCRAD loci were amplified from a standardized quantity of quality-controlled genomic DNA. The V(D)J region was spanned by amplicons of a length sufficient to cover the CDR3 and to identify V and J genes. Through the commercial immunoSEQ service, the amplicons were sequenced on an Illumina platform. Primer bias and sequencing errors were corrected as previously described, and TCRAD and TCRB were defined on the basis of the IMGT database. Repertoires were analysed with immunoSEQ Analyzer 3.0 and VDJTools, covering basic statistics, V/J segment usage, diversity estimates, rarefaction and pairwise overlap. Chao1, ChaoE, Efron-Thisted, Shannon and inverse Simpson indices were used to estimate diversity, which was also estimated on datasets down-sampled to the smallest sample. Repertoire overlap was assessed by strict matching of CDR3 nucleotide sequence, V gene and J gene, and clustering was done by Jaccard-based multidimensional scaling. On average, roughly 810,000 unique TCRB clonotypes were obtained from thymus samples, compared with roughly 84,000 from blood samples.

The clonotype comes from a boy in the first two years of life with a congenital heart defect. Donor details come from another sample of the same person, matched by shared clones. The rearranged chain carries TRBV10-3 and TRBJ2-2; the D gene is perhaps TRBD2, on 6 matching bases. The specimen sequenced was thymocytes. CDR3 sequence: CAIGTLTSTGELFF. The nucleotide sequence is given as TGTGCCATCGGGACTTTGACGAGTACCGGGGAGCTGTTTTTT.